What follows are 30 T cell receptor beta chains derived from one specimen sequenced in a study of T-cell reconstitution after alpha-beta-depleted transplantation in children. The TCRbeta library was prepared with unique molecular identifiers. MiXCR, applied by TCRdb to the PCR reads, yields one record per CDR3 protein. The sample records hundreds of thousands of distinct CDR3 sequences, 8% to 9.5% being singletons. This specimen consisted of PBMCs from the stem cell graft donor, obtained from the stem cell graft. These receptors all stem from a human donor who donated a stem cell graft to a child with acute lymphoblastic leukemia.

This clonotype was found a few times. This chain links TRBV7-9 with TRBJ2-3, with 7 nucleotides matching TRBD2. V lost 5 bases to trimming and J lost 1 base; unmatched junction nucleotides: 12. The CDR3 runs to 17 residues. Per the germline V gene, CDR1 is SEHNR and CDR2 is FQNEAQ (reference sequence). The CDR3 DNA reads TGTGCCAGCAGCCCTTTAGCGGGCCTTACCCGCACAGATACGCAGTATTTT. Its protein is CASSPLAGLTRTDTQYF.

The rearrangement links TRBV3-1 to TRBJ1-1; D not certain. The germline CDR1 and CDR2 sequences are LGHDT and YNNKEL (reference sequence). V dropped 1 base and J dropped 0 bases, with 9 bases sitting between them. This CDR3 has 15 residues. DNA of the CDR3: TGTGCCAGCAGCCAAGGATTTGGTTTGAACACTGAAGCTTTCTTT. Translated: CASSQGFGLNTEAFF. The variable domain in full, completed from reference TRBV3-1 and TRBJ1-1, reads DTAVSQTPKYLVTQMGNDKSIKCEQNLGHDTMYWYKQDSKKFLKIMFSYNNKELIINETVPNRFSPKSPDKAHLNLHINSLELGDSAVYFCASSQGFGLNTEAFFGQGTRLTVV.

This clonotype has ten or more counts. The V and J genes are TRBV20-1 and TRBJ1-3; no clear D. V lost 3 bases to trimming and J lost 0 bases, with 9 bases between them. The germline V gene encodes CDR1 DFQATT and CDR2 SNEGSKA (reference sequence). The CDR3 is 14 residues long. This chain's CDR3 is CSASWDSSGNTIYF. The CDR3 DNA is TGCAGTGCTAGTTGGGATTCCTCTGGAAACACCATATATTTT.

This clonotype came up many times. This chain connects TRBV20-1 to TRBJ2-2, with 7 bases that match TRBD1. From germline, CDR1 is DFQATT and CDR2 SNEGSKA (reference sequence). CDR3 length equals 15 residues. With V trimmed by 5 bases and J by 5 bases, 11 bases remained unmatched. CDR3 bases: TGCAGTGCTCAAGGGGGCAGGGGAAGAACCGGGGAGCTGTTTTTT. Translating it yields CSAQGGRGRTGELFF.

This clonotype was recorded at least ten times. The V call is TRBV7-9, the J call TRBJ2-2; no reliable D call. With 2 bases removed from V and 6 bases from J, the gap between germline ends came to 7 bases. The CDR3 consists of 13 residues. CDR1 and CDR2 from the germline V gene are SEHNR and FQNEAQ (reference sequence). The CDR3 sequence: CASSLNGAGELFF. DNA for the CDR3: TGTGCCAGCAGCTTAAATGGAGCCGGGGAGCTGTTTTTT.

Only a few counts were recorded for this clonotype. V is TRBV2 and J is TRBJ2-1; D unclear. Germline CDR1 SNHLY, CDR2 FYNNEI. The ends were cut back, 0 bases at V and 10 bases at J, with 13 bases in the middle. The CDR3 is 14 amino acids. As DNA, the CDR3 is TGTGCCAGCAGTGAAGCGAGGCCCCTCGGGGAGCAGTTCTTC. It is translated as CASSEARPLGEQFF.

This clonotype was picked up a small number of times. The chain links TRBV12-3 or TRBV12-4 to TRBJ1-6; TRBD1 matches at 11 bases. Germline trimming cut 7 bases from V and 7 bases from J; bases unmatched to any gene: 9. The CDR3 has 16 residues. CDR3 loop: CASNRSGTGGNSPLHF. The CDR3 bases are TGTGCCAGCAATAGGTCCGGGACAGGGGGAAATTCACCCCTCCACTTT.

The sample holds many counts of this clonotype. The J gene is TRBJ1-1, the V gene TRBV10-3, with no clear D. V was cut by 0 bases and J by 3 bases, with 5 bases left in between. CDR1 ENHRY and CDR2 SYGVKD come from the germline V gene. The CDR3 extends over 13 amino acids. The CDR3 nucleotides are TGTGCCATCAGTGAGTCGCTCGACACTGAAGCTTTCTTT. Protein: CAISESLDTEAFF.

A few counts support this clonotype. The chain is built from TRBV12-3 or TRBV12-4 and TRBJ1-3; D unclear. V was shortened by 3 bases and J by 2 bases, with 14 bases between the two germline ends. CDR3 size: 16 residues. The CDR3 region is CASSFDNWGAGNTIYF. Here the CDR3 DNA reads TGTGCCAGCAGTTTCGATAATTGGGGAGCTGGAAACACCATATATTTT.

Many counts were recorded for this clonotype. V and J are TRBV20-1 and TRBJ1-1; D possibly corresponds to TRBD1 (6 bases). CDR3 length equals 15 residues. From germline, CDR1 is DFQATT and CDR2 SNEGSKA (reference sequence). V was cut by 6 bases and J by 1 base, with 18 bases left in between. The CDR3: CSAPRGGRGNTEAFF. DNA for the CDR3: TGCAGTGCCCCCCGAGGGGGGAGGGGGAACACTGAAGCTTTCTTT.

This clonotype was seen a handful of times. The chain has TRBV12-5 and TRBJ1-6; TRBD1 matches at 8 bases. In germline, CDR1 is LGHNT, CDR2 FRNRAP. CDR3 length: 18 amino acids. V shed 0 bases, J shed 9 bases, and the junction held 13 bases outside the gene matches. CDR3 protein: CASGLVPGTGVRSSPLHF. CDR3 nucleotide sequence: TGTGCTAGTGGTTTGGTTCCCGGGACAGGCGTGAGGAGTTCACCCCTCCACTTT.

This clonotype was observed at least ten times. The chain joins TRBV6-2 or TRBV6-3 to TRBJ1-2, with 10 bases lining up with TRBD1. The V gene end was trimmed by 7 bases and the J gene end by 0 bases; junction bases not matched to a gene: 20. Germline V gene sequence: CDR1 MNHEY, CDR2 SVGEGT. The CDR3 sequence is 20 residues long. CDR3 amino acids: CASTSSHLPGQGSPNYGYTF. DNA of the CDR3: TGTGCCAGCACTTCCTCACACCTTCCGGGACAGGGGTCCCCTAACTATGGCTACACCTTC.

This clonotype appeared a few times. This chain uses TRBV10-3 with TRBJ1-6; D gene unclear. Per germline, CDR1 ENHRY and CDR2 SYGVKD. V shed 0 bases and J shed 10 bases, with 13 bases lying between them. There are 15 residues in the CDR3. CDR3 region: CAISESGRSDSPLHF. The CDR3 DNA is TGTGCCATCAGTGAGTCGGGCAGATCGGACTCACCCCTCCACTTT.

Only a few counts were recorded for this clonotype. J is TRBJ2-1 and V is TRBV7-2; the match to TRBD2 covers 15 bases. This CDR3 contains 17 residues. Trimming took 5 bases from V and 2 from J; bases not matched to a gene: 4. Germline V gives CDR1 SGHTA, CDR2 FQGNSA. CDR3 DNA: TGTGCCAGCAGCGAAAGGACTAGCGGGGGGGCCTACAATGAGCAGTTCTTC. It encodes CASSERTSGGAYNEQFF.

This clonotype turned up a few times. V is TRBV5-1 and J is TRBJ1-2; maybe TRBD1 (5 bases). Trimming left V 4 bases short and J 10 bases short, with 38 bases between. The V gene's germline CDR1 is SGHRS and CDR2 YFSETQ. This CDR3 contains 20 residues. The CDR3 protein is CASSRGDEGTRLPLTMAYTF. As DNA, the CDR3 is TGCGCCAGCAGCCGGGGGGATGAGGGCACTCGACTACCTTTAACTATGGCCTACACCTTC.

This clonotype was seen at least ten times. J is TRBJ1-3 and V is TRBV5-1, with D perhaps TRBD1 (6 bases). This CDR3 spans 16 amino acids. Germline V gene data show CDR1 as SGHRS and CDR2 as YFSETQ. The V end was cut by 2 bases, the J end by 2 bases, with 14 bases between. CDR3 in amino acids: CASSLQGTLTGNTIYF. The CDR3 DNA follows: TGCGCCAGCAGCTTACAGGGAACCTTGACTGGAAACACCATATATTTT.

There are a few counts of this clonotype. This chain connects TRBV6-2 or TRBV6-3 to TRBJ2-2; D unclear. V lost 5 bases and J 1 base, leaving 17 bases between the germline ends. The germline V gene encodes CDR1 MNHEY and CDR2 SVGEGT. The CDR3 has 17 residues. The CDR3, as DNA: TGTGCCAGCAGTCGAAAAAGACCACTAATGAACACCGGGGAGCTGTTTTTT. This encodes CASSRKRPLMNTGELFF.

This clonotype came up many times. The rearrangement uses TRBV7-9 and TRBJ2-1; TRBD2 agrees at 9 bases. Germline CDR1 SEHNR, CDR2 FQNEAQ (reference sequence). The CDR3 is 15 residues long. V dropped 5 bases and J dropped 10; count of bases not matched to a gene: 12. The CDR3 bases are TGTGCCAGCAGCCCGGCTAGCGGGGCCGGAAGGGAGCAGTTCTTC. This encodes CASSPASGAGREQFF.

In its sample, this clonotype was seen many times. DNA of the CDR3: TGTGCCAGCAGTTTTCAGGCTGGGTTGGGTGAGCAGTTCTTC. This codes for CASSFQAGLGEQFF. The rearrangement links TRBV12-3 or TRBV12-4 to TRBJ2-1; D uncertain. The CDR3 covers 14 residues. The V and J ends lost 3 bases and 9 bases respectively, with 15 bases between them.

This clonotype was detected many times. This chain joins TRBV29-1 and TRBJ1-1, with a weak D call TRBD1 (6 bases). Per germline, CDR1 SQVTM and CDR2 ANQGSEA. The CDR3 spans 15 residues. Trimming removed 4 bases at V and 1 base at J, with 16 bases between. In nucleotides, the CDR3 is TGCAGCGTTGTGGGGGGCAGCCCTAAGAACACTGAAGCTTTCTTT. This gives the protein CSVVGGSPKNTEAFF.

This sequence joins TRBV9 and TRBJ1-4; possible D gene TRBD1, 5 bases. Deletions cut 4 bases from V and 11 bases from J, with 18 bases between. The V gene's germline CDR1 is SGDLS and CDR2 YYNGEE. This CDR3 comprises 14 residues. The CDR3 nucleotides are TGTGCCAGCAGCCCCACTGGGGCCATGGTGAAACTGTTTTTT. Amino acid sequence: CASSPTGAMVKLFF.

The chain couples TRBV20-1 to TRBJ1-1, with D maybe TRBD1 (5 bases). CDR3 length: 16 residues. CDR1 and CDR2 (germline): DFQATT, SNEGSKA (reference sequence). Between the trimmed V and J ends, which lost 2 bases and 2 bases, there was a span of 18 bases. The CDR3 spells CSARLWDALINTEAFF. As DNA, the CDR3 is TGCAGTGCTAGACTGTGGGACGCTCTTATCAACACTGAAGCTTTCTTT.

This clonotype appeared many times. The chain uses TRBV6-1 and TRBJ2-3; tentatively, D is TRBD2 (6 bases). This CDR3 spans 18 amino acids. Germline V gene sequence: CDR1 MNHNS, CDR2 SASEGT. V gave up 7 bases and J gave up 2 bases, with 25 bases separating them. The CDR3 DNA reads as TGTGCCAGCACGGGCGGGGCTAGGGCCCCCGAGAACACAGATACGCAGTATTTT. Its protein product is CASTGGARAPENTDTQYF.

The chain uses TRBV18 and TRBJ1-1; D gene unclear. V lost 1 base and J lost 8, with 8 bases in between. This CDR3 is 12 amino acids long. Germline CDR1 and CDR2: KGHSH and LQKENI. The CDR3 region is CASSPLNREAFF. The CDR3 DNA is TGTGCCAGCTCACCACTTAACAGAGAAGCTTTCTTT.

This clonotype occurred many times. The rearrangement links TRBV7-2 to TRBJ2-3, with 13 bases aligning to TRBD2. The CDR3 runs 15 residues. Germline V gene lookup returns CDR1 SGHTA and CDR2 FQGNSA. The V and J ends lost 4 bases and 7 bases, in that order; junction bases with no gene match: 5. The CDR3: CASSYGTSGAHTQYF. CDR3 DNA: TGTGCCAGCAGCTATGGGACTAGCGGGGCCCATACGCAGTATTTT. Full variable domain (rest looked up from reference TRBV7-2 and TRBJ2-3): GAGVSQSPSNKVTEKGKDVELRCDPISGHTALYWYRQSLGQGLEFLIYFQGNSAPDKSGLPSDRFSAERTGGSVSTLTIQRTQQEDSAVYLCASSYGTSGAHTQYFGPGTRLTVL.

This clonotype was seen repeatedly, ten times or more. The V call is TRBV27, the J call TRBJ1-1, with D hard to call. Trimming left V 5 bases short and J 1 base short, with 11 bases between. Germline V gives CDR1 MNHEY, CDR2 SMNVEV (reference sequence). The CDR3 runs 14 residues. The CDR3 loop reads CASSKGSPNTEAFF. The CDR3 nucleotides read TGTGCCAGCAGTAAAGGGTCCCCGAACACTGAAGCTTTCTTT.

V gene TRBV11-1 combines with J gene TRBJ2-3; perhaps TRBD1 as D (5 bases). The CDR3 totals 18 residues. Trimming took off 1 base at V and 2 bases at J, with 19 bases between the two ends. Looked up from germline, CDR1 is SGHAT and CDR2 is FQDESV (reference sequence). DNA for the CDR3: TGTGCCAGCAGCTTAGGAGGTTGGGCAGACAGCGACACAGATACGCAGTATTTT. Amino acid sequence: CASSLGGWADSDTDTQYF.

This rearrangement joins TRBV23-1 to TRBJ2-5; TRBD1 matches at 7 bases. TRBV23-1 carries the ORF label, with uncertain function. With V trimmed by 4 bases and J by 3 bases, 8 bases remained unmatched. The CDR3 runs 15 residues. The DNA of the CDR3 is TGCGCCAGCAGTCGAGGGACAGTCGGGAAAGAGACCCAGTACTTC. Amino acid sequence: CASSRGTVGKETQYF.

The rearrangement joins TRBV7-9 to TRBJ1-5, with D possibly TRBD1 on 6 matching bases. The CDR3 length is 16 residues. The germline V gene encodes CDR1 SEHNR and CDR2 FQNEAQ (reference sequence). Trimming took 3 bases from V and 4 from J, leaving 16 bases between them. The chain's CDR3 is CASSFGGGGTNQPQHF. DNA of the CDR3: TGTGCCAGCAGCTTCGGGGGAGGGGGAACTAATCAGCCCCAGCATTTT.

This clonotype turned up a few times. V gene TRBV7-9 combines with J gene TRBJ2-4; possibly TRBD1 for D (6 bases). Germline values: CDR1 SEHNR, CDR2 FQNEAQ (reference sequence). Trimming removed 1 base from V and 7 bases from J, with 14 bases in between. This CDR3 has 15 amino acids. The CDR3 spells CASSLDRPRGNIQYF. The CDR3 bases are TGTGCCAGCAGCTTAGATCGTCCCAGGGGTAACATTCAGTACTTC.